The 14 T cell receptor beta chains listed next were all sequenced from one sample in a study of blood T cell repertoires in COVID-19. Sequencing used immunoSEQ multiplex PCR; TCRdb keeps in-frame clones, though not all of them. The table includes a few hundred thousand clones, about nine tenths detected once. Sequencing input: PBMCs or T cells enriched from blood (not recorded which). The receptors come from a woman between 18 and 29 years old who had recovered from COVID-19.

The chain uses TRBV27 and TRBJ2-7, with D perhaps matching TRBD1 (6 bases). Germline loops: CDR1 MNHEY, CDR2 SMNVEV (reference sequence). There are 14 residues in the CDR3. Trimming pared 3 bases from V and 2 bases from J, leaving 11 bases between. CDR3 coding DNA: TGTGCCAGCAGTTTCGGGACATCAACCTACGAGCAGTACTTC. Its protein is CASSFGTSTYEQYF.

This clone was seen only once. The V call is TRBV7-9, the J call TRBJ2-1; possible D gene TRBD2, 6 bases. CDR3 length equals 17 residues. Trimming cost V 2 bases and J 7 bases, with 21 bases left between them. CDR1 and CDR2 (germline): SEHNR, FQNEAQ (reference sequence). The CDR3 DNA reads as TGTGCCAGCAGCTTAATCGGGAGTGAACAGGATCCGAATGAGCAGTTCTTC. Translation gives CASSLIGSEQDPNEQFF.

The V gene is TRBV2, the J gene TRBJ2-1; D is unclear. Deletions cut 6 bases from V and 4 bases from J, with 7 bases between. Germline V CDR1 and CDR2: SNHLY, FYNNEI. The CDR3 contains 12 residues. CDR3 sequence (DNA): TGTGCCAGCAGGTTACTTTACAATGAGCAGTTCTTC. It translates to CASRLLYNEQFF.

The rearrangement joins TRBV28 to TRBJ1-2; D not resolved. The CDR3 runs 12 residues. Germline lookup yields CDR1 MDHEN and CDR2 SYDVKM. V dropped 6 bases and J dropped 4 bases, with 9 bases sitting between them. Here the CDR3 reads CASSPEGYGYTF. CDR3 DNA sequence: TGTGCCAGCAGCCCCGAGGGCTATGGCTACACCTTC.

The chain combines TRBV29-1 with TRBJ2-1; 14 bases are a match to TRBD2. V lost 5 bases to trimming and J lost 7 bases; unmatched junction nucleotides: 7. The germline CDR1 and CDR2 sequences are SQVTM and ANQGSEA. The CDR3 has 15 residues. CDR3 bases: TGCAGCGTTTCGCGACTAGCGGGAGGGAGAAATGAGCAGTTCTTC. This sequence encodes CSVSRLAGGRNEQFF.

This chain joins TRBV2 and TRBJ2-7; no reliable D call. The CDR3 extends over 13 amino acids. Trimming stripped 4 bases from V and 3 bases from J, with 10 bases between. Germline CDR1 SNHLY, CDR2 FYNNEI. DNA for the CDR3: TGTGCCAGCAGTGGTACGATAGACTACGAGCAGTACTTC. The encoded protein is CASSGTIDYEQYF.

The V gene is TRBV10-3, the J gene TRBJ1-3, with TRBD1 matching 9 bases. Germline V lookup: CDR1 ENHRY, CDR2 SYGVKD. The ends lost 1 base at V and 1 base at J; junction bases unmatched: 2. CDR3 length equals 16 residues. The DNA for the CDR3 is TGTGCCATCAGTGAGTGGACAGGGGATTCTGGAAACACCATATATTTT. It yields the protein CAISEWTGDSGNTIYF.

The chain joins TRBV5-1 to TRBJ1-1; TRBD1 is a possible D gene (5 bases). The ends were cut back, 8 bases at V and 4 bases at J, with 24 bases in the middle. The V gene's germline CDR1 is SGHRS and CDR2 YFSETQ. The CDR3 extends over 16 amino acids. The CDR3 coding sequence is TGCGCCAGTTCCCAGCATATTAGCCGGGGGGGCACTGAAGCTTTCTTT. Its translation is CASSQHISRGGTEAFF.

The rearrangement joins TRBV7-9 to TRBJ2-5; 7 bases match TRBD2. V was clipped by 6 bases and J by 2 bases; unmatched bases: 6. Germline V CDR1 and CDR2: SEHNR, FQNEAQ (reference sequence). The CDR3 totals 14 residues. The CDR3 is CASSSGLKQETQYF. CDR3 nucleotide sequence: TGTGCCAGCAGTTCGGGACTAAAACAAGAGACCCAGTACTTC.

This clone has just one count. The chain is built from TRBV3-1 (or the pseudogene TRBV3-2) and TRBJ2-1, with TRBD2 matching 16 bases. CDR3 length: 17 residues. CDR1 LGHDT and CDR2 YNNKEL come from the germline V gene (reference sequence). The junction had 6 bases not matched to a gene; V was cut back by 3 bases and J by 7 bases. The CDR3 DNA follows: TGTGCCAGCAGCCAGGGACTAGCGGGAGGGCTACGGAATGAGCAGTTCTTC. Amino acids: CASSQGLAGGLRNEQFF.

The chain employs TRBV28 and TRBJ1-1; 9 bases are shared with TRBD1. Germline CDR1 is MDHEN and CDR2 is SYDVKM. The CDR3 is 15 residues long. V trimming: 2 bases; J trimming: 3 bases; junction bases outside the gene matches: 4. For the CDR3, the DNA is TGTGCCAGCAGTTTAGGGGACAGGGAGTACACTGAAGCTTTCTTT. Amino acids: CASSLGDREYTEAFF.

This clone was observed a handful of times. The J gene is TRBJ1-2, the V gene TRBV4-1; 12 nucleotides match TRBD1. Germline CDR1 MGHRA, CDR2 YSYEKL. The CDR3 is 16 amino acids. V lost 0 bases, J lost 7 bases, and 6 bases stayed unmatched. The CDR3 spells CASSQDGGQGASGYTF. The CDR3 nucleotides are TGCGCCAGCAGCCAAGATGGGGGACAGGGGGCCTCTGGCTACACCTTC.

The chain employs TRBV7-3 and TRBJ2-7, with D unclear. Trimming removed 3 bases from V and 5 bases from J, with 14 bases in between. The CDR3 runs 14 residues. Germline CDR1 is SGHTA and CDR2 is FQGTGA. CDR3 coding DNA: TGTGCCAGCAGCTTGACGGGTCGCAGCAACGAGCAGTACTTC. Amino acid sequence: CASSLTGRSNEQYF.

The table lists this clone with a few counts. The CDR3 is CASSLSGGWDEQFF. CDR3 DNA sequence: TGTGCCAGCAGTTTAAGCGGGGGTTGGGATGAGCAGTTCTTC. J is TRBJ2-1 and V is TRBV27, with 8 bases that match TRBD2. The V and J ends lost 2 bases and 8 bases, in that order; junction bases with no gene match: 5. Germline V lookup: CDR1 MNHEY, CDR2 SMNVEV (reference sequence). The CDR3 covers 14 residues.